The 5 T cell receptor beta chains below come from one sample, sequenced in a study of PD-1 blockade in mismatch repair-deficient tumors. Assay: immunoSEQ multiplex PCR; the TCRdb copy retains only in-frame clones and omits some. The repertoire holds some 120,000 clones, with 60% to 85% as singletons. Sequencing used peripheral blood, obtained approximately 64 weeks after starting pembrolizumab. These receptors were collected from an adult with mismatch repair-deficient cancer.

The rearrangement uses TRBV5-4 and TRBJ1-2, with TRBD1 matching over 8 bases. V trimming: 0 bases; J trimming: 3 bases; junction bases outside the gene matches: 13. Germline V gene lookup returns CDR1 SGHNT and CDR2 YYREEE (reference sequence). The CDR3 consists of 18 residues. CDR3: CASSLVLDREFPDYGYTF. The CDR3 nucleotides read TGTGCCAGCAGCTTGGTACTGGACAGGGAGTTTCCGGACTATGGCTACACCTTC.

CDR3 nucleotide sequence: TGCGCCAGCAGCCCGGACAAGACCTACGAGCAGTACTTC. Its translation is CASSPDKTYEQYF. The chain links TRBV10-1 to TRBJ2-7, with D tentatively TRBD1 (5 bases). The CDR3 consists of 13 residues. V lost 6 bases and J lost 2, with 11 bases in between. The germline V gene has CDR1 WNHNN and CDR2 SYGVQD (reference sequence).

This clone rates as medium-sized. V gene TRBV5-4 combines with J gene TRBJ2-1, with D perhaps matching TRBD1 or TRBD2 (5 bases each). Looked up from germline, CDR1 is SGHNT and CDR2 is YYREEE (reference sequence). There are 12 residues in the CDR3. The V end lost 4 bases, the J end lost 6 bases, and 8 bases lay between the germline ends. CDR3 DNA sequence: TGTGCCAGCAGCCGGGACGCCAATGAGCAGTTCTTC. Amino acid sequence: CASSRDANEQFF. The full variable domain, in which reference TRBV5-4 and TRBJ2-1 provide the parts outside the CDR3, is ETGVTQSPTHLIKTRGQQVTLRCSSQSGHNTVSWYQQALGQGPQFIFQYYREEENGRGNFPPRFSGLQFPNYSSELNVNALELDDSALYLCASSRDANEQFFGPGTRLTVL.

J is TRBJ1-4 and V is TRBV5-3, with D possibly matching TRBD1 (6 bases). TRBV5-3 is an ORF, with its function uncertain. The V end was cut by 4 bases, the J end by 2 bases, with 21 bases between. The CDR3 runs 18 residues. The CDR3 sequence: CARSLHSGGPLTNEKLFF. DNA for the CDR3: TGTGCCAGAAGCCTCCATTCCGGGGGGCCACTGACTAATGAAAAACTGTTTTTT.

This chain joins TRBV7-3 and TRBJ2-2; unclear D gene. Germline V gene sequence: CDR1 SGHTA, CDR2 FQGTGA. V gave up 5 bases and J gave up 1 base, with 8 bases separating them. CDR3 length: 14 residues. As DNA, the CDR3 is TGTGCCAGCAGCCCGAACAAGAACACCGGGGAGCTGTTTTTT. Translating it yields CASSPNKNTGELFF.